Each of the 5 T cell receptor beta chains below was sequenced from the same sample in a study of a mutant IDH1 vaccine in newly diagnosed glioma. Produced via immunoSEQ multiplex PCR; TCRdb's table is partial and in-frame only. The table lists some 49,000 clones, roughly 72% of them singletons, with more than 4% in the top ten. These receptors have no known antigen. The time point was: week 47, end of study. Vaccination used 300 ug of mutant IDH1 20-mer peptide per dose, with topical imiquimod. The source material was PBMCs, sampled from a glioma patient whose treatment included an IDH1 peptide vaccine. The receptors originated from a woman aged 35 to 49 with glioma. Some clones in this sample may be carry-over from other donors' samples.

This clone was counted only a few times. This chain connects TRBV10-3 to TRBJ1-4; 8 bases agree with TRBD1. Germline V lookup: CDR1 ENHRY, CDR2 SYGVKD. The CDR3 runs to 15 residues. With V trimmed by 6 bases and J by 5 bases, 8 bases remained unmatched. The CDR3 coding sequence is TGTGCCATCAGGACAGGGGTGAGAGGGAATGAAAAACTGTTTTTT. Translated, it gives CAIRTGVRGNEKLFF.

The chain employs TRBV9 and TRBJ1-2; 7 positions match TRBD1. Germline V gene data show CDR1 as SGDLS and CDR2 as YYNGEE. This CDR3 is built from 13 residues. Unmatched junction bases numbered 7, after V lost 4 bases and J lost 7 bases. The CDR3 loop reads CASSPGGALGYTF. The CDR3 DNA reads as TGTGCCAGCAGCCCAGGGGGGGCGCTTGGCTACACCTTC.

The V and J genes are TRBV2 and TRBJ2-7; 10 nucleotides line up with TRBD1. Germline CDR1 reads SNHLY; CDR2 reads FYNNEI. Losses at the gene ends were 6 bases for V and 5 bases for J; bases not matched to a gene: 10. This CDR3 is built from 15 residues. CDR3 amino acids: CASRTSRTGGDEQYF. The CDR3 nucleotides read TGTGCCAGCAGGACCTCTAGGACAGGGGGGGACGAGCAGTACTTC.

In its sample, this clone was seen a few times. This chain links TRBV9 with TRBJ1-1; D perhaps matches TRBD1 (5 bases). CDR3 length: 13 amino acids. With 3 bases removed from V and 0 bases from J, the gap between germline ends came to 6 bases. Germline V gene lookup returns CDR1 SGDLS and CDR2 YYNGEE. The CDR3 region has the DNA TGTGCCAGCAGCGAACAGGTGAACACTGAAGCTTTCTTT. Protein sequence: CASSEQVNTEAFF.

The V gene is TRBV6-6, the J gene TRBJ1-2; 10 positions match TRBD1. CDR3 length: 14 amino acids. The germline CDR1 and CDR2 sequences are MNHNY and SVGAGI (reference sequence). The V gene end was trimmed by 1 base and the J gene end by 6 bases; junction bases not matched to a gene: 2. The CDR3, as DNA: TGTGCCAGCAGTTACTTTGGACAGGGGGATGGCTACACCTTC. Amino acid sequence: CASSYFGQGDGYTF.